The 23 T cell receptor beta chains reported below all come from one sample, sequenced in a study of CXCR3-negative and CXCR3-positive naive CD8 T cells. Researchers prepared the TRB cDNA libraries using 5' RACE with UMI labels. TCRdb re-called the 5' RACE reads and shows each CDR3 protein once, DNA omitted. This sample's clone table lists nearly 45,000 distinct CDR3 sequences. The sample taken for sequencing was memory CD8+ T cells from blood. Receptor source: a human donor in good health. Some clones in this sample may be carry-over from other donors' samples.

This sequence joins TRBV28 and TRBJ2-7; TCRdb picks TRBD1, but there is no DNA to check that call. CDR1 MDHEN and CDR2 SYDVKM come from the germline V gene. The CDR3 runs to 16 residues. The CDR3 here is CASRLFGTGRPYEQYF.

The rearrangement links TRBV28 to TRBJ2-2; TCRdb returns TRBD2, unconfirmable since there is no DNA. The CDR3 has 16 residues. Germline V CDR1 and CDR2: MDHEN, SYDVKM. CDR3 residues: CASSRLAGGYTGELFF.

The genes are TRBV12-3 or TRBV12-4 and TRBJ2-5; with no DNA, the TCRdb D assignment of TRBD2 cannot be verified. The length of the CDR3 is 13 residues. CDR3 amino acids: CASSWGLPGTQYF.

V usage is TRBV28 and J usage is TRBJ2-5. The CDR3 length is 13 residues. Germline V gene lookup returns CDR1 MDHEN and CDR2 SYDVKM. The CDR3 here is CASTHGWEETQYF.

The chain combines TRBV28 with TRBJ2-7; TCRdb's assignment of TRBD1 cannot be checked, as there is no DNA. The CDR3 has 13 residues. The germline V gene encodes CDR1 MDHEN and CDR2 SYDVKM. The CDR3 sequence: CASTTGAIYEQYF.

The rearrangement links TRBV7-6 to TRBJ1-1. Per germline, CDR1 SGHVS and CDR2 FNYEAQ. This CDR3 has 15 amino acids. CDR3 in amino acids: CASSLTSNRNTEAFF.

This chain uses TRBV24-1 with TRBJ2-2; TCRdb proposes TRBD1, but this gene call is untestable without DNA. This CDR3 region has 14 residues. Germline CDR1 and CDR2: KGHDR and SFDVKD. The CDR3 sequence is CATSGQGDTGELFF.

CDR3 protein: CASSLEGGRTEAFF. The chain carries TRBV7-6 and TRBJ1-1; TCRdb reports TRBD1, a call that lacks DNA to check it against. Per the germline V gene, CDR1 is SGHVS and CDR2 is FNYEAQ. The CDR3 length is 14 residues.

The chain joins TRBV6-5 to TRBJ1-1; TCRdb proposes TRBD1, but this gene call is untestable without DNA. From germline, CDR1 is MNHEY and CDR2 SVGAGI. The CDR3 length is 15 residues. The CDR3 loop is CASSYQGQGTTEAFF.

The gene calls are TRBV6-4 and TRBJ2-1; TCRdb picks TRBD2, but there is no DNA to check that call. The CDR3 is 13 amino acids. Germline V lookup: CDR1 MRHNA, CDR2 SNTAGT. The CDR3 sequence: CASSRTKLNEQFF.

The J gene is TRBJ2-3, the V gene TRBV7-8; TCRdb lists TRBD1, though no DNA is available to test this call. This CDR3 region has 13 residues. Germline values: CDR1 SGHVS, CDR2 FQNEAQ. The CDR3 spells CASSAPPGAPQYF. Full variable domain (outside the CDR3, taken from reference TRBV7-8 and TRBJ2-3): GAGVSQSPRYKVAKRGQDVALRCDPISGHVSLFWYQQALGQGPEFLTYFQNEAQLDKSGLPSDRFFAERPEGSVSTLKIQRTQQEDSAVYLCASSAPPGAPQYFGPGTRLTVL.

The CDR3 reads CASSRQGNTGELFF. The rearrangement links TRBV4-3 to TRBJ2-2; with no DNA, the TCRdb D assignment of TRBD1 cannot be verified. Germline values: CDR1 LGHNA, CDR2 YSLEER. The CDR3 has 14 amino acids.

CDR3 loop: CSAPPGQGIREQYF. V and J are TRBV20-1 and TRBJ2-7; TCRdb selects TRBD1, and the lack of DNA leaves this call unchecked. Per the germline V gene, CDR1 is DFQATT and CDR2 is SNEGSKA (reference sequence). The CDR3 is 14 residues long.

The CDR3 is CASSLTGQLMNTEAFF. V gene TRBV5-4 combines with J gene TRBJ1-1; TCRdb names TRBD1, which stays unverified in the absence of DNA. Germline V gene data show CDR1 as SGHNT and CDR2 as YYREEE (reference sequence). The CDR3 runs 16 residues. The complete variable domain, with remaining parts taken from reference TRBV5-4 and TRBJ1-1, reads ETGVTQSPTHLIKTRGQQVTLRCSSQSGHNTVSWYQQALGQGPQFIFQYYREEENGRGNFPPRFSGLQFPNYSSELNVNALELDDSALYLCASSLTGQLMNTEAFFGQGTRLTVV.

The rearrangement links TRBV7-9 to TRBJ2-5; TCRdb returns TRBD2, unconfirmable since there is no DNA. Germline CDR1 and CDR2: SEHNR and FQNEAQ (reference sequence). There are 11 residues in the CDR3. This CDR3 is CASRGQETQYF.

The genes are TRBV5-5 and TRBJ2-7. Germline loops: CDR1 SGHKS, CDR2 YYEKEE (reference sequence). The CDR3 has 16 residues. CDR3 in amino acids: CASSLGGLTLNYEQYF.

V usage is TRBV7-7 and J usage is TRBJ2-1; the D call from TCRdb, TRBD2, cannot be confirmed without DNA. The CDR3 contains 17 residues. Germline V lookup: CDR1 SSHAT, CDR2 FNYEAQ (reference sequence). CDR3 protein: CASSLLPTGLSYNEQFF.

This sequence joins TRBV7-9 and TRBJ2-7; TCRdb's D gene call, TRBD2, goes unchecked for lack of DNA. CDR1 is SEHNR, CDR2 FQNEAQ, per germline (reference sequence). The CDR3 loop spans 16 amino acids. The CDR3 loop reads CASSYQGGGRTYEQYF. Looking up the rest from reference TRBV7-9 and TRBJ2-7 gives the full variable domain: DTGVSQNPRHKITKRGQNVTFRCDPISEHNRLYWYRQTLGQGPEFLTYFQNEAQLEKSRLLSDRFSAERPKGSFSTLEIQRTEQGDSAMYLCASSYQGGGRTYEQYFGPGTRLTVT.

The V call is TRBV29-1, the J call TRBJ2-1. From germline, CDR1 is SQVTM and CDR2 ANQGSEA. The CDR3 runs to 12 residues. CDR3 residues: CSVEWPYNEQFF.

This chain connects TRBV6-4 to TRBJ2-1; TCRdb's D call, TRBD2, is unchecked because there is no DNA. The CDR3 is 15 residues long. Germline V gives CDR1 MRHNA, CDR2 SNTAGT. CDR3 sequence reads: CASSDSGLAYNEQFF.

V is TRBV9 and J is TRBJ2-7; the D gene TCRdb calls, TRBD2, cannot be checked with no DNA. The CDR3 is 16 residues long. CDR1 and CDR2 from the germline V gene are SGDLS and YYNGEE. CDR3 amino acids: CASSSNPLAGTYEQYF.

This chain connects TRBV28 to TRBJ2-5; TCRdb picks TRBD1, but there is no DNA to check that call. CDR1 MDHEN and CDR2 SYDVKM come from the germline V gene. The CDR3 loop spans 14 amino acids. Here the CDR3 reads CASSRTGGAETQYF.

The rearrangement joins TRBV20-1 to TRBJ2-3. The CDR3 is made up of 16 amino acids. CDR1 is DFQATT and CDR2 is SNEGSKA in the germline V gene (reference sequence). CDR3 residues: CSARGINRPVTDTQYF.